The clone carrying this T cell receptor beta chain was seen a handful of times. Its antigen is still unknown. The sample originates from a study of blood T cells in healthy people across ages. Study results and caveats: The study found TCR beta diversity correlated strongly with naive T cell percentage.

The CDR3 length is 14 residues. Germline V lookup: CDR1 DFQATT, CDR2 SNEGSKA (reference sequence). Deletions cut 0 bases from V and 3 bases from J, with 12 bases between. A second roughly 6 to 11 cycle PCR used barcoded and J-beta primers. Each CDR3 protein gets one entry after TCRdb re-called the 5' RACE reads with MiXCR. The data show around 800,000 distinct CDR3 sequences, with around a quarter seen just once and 3% held by the top ten. Each sample had at least 6 million PBMCs isolated. This sample also belongs to another study, concerning T cells of mothers and their children. Per that paper: Related and unrelated pairs show similar shaping of TCR recombination output by thymic selection. Related mother and child pairs showed slightly greater overlap (not significant) than unrelated pairs did.

The chain recombines TRBV20-1 with TRBJ2-7, with a tentative D call TRBD2 (5 bases). This TCR derives from a boy aged 5-17 years in good health. Source material: blood. This CDR3 is CSARDPDLDYEQYF. CDR3 nucleotide sequence: TGCAGTGCTAGAGATCCGGACTTGGACTACGAGCAGTACTTC.